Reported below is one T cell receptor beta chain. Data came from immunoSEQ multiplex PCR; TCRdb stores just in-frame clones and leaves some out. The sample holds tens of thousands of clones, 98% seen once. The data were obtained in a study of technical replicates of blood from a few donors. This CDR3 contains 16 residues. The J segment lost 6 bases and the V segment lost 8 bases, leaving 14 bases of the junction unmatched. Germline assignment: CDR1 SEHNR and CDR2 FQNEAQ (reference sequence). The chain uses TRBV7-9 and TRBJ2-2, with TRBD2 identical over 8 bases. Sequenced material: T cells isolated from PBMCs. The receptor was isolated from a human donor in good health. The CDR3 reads CASLGQREQKAGELFF. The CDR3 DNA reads TGTGCCAGCCTCGGACAGCGGGAGCAGAAGGCCGGGGAGCTGTTTTTT.